This T cell receptor (beta chain) stems from a study of CD8+CD57+ T cells in acquired aplastic anemia. Study-wide context: Quantities of DNA derived from sorted CD4+ and CD8+ cells averaged approximately 3.3 ug. Healthy donors had, on average, approximately 9.9 million reads for their CD4+ cells.

The CDR3 sequence is 14 residues long. V was shortened by 5 bases and J by 4 bases, with 15 bases between the two germline ends. Germline V gene lookup returns CDR1 SGHVS and CDR2 FNYEAQ. This clonotype appeared a single time. The antigen is unknown. Genomic DNA constituted the template upon which TCR beta VDJ and CDR3 profiling was performed. TCRdb called the reads again in MiXCR, with one record for every CDR3 protein. Among around 51,000 distinct CDR3 sequences listed, around 73% were seen once. Regarding the study as a whole: Patients shared under 30 CD8+ CDR3 sequences with controls. Between the patient and control groups, CD8+ Simpson's diversity did not differ significantly.

This TCR derives from a human donor in good health, serving as a control. Sequencing used sorted CD4+, CD8+, or CD8+CD57+ T cells (not recorded which) from PBMCs. The chain couples TRBV7-6 to TRBJ2-7, with a weak D call TRBD2 (6 bases). The CDR3 protein is CASSPSGTEYEQYF. The DNA for the CDR3 is TGTGCCAGCAGCCCGTCCGGGACTGAATACGAGCAGTACTTC. The full variable domain, rest sourced from reference TRBV7-6 and TRBJ2-7, is GAGVSQSPRYKVTKRGQDVALRCDPISGHVSLYWYRQALGQGPEFLTYFNYEAQQDKSGLPNDRFSAERPEGSISTLTIQRTEQRDSAMYRCASSPSGTEYEQYFGPGTRLTVT.